This T cell receptor beta chain was profiled in a study of beta chain features in type 1 diabetes. General observations from the study: VDJ junctions from type 1 diabetes patients carried fewer insertions and larger deletions. A greater similarity of naive, central memory and Treg TCRB repertoires was seen among patients than among healthy donors.

In its sample, this clone was seen a few times. The antigen is not known. The investigators reverse transcribed all of the isolated RNA, so they sequenced expressed TCRB transcripts. The repertoire was sequenced with immunoSEQ multiplex PCR; TCRdb's copy has only in-frame clones and lacks some. The sample comprises about 300,000 clones, approximately 8% of which are singletons, and approximately 0.93% rests with the top ten. This receptor was taken from a woman under 30 in good health. Sequencing was done on a sample of central memory CD4+ T cells from blood.

The CDR3 protein is CASSSSYGSTDTQYF. The CDR3 DNA is TGTGCCAGCAGCTCTTCTTACGGGAGCACAGATACGCAGTATTTT. The chain carries TRBV5-4 and TRBJ2-3; D is uncertain. Germline loops: CDR1 SGHNT, CDR2 YYREEE (reference sequence). The CDR3 is made up of 15 amino acids. V dropped 3 bases and J dropped 0 bases, with 11 bases sitting between them.